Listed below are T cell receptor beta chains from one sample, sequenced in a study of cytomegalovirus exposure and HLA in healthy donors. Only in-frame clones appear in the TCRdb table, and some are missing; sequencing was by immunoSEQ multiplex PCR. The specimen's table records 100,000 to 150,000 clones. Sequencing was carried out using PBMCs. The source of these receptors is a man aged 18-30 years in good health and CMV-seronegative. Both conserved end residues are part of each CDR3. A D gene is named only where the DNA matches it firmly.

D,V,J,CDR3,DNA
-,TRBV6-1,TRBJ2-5,CASSEILTGGVKETQYF,TGTGCCAGCAGTGAAATTTTGACTGGCGGGGTTAAAGAGACCCAGTACTTC
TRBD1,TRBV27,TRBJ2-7,CASSTTGGQTYEQYF,TGTGCCAGCAGTACCACAGGGGGCCAAACCTACGAGCAGTACTTC
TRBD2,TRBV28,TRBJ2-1,CASSLRTSGLLF,TGTGCCAGCAGTCTCCGGACTAGCGGACTACTCTTC
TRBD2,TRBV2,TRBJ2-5,CASSELGTSGRETQYF,TGTGCCAGCAGTGAGCTGGGGACTAGCGGGAGAGAGACCCAGTACTTC
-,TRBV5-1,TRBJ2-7,CASRIYYGGSYEQYF,TGCGCCAGCAGGATATACTACGGAGGATCCTACGAGCAGTACTTC
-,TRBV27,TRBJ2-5,CASSLQEGIETQYF,TGTGCCAGCAGTTTACAGGAGGGGATAGAGACCCAGTACTTC
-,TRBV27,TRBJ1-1,CASIADRNTEAFF,TGTGCCAGCATCGCTGACAGGAACACTGAAGCTTTCTTT
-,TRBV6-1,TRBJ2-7,CASTLTAYIEQYF,TGTGCCAGCACCCTGACAGCCTACATCGAGCAGTACTTC
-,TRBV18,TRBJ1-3,CATRQSSGNTIYF,TGTGCCACAAGACAGAGCTCTGGAAACACCATATATTTT
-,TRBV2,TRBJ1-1,CASDRGLDTEAFF,TGTGCCAGCGACAGAGGTTTGGACACTGAAGCTTTCTTT
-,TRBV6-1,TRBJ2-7,CASGRQSYEQYF,TGTGCCAGCGGCCGACAGAGTTACGAGCAGTACTTC
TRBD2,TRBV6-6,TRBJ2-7,CASRTAGGPNEQYF,TGTGCCAGCAGGACGGCGGGAGGGCCTAACGAGCAGTACTTC
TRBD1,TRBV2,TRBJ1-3,CASIGGRSTGNTIYF,TGTGCCAGCATAGGGGGCAGGTCCACTGGAAACACCATATATTTT
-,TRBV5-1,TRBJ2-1,CASSLAARALIDEQFF,TGCGCCAGCAGCTTGGCGGCCAGGGCCTTAATCGATGAGCAGTTCTTC
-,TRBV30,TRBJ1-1,CAETKPGTPNTEAFF,TGTGCCGAAACCAAACCCGGGACACCGAACACTGAAGCTTTCTTT
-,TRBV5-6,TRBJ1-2,CASSSQRGFDYTF,TGTGCCAGCAGCTCCCAACGGGGATTCGACTACACCTTC
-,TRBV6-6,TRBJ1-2,CASRDWESGYGYTF,TGTGCCAGCAGGGACTGGGAGTCAGGCTATGGCTACACCTTC
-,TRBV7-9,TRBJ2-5,CASSPNSRRGGETQYF,TGTGCCAGCAGCCCCAATTCCAGGCGGGGTGGAGAGACCCAGTACTTC
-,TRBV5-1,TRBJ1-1,CASRALDSKNTEAFF,TGCGCCAGCAGAGCCCTCGACAGTAAGAACACTGAAGCTTTCTTT
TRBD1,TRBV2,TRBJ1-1,CASLPRTGGAEAFF,TGTGCCAGCTTGCCTCGGACAGGGGGGGCTGAAGCTTTCTTT
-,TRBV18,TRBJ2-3,CASSELGGVSTDTQYF,TGTGCCAGCTCCGAACTGGGCGGGGTAAGCACAGATACGCAGTATTTT
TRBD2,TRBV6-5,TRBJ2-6,CASSGRGAGANVLTF,TGTGCCAGCAGTGGTCGGGGGGCTGGGGCCAACGTCCTGACTTTC
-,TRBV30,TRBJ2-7,CAWSGGLNEQYF,TGTGCCTGGAGTGGGGGGCTGAACGAGCAGTACTTC
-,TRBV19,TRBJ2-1,CASSQGAQGGHNEQFF,TGTGCCAGTAGTCAAGGGGCTCAGGGGGGCCATAATGAGCAGTTCTTC
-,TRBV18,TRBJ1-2,CASSQSHQNSNYGYTF,TGTGCCAGCTCTCAAAGCCACCAAAATTCTAACTATGGCTACACCTTC
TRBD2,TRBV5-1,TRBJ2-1,CASSLTISGRAGEQFF,TGCGCCAGCAGCCTCACTATCAGCGGGAGGGCGGGTGAGCAGTTCTTC
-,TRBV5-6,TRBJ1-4,CASSHSLTAFNEKLFF,TGTGCCAGCAGCCATTCCCTGACAGCTTTCAATGAAAAACTGTTTTTT
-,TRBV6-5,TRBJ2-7,CASSYRGQTYEQYF,TGTGCCAGCAGTTACCGAGGACAGACTTACGAGCAGTACTTC
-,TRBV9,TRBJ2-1,CASSVEASAYNEQFF,TGTGCCAGCAGCGTAGAGGCTAGCGCTTACAATGAGCAGTTCTTC
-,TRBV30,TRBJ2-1,CAWSGGNEQFF,TGTGCCTGGAGTGGCGGGAATGAGCAGTTCTTC
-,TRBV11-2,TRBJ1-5,CASSSSSSSRQPQHF,TGTGCCAGCAGCTCCTCCTCCTCCTCGAGGCAGCCCCAGCATTTT
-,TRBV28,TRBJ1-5,CASSIPKAGAEAQHF,TGTGCCAGCAGCATCCCTAAAGCGGGGGCAGAGGCCCAGCATTTT
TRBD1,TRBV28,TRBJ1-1,CASSFLGQGWVAFF,TGTGCCAGCAGTTTCCTCGGACAGGGATGGGTAGCTTTCTTT
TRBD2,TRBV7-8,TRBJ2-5,CASSLDGLAGAETQYF,TGTGCCAGCAGCCTAGATGGGCTAGCGGGGGCAGAGACCCAGTACTTC
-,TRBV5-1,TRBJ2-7,CASSLRGGTGDHEQYF,TGCGCCAGCAGCTTGAGGGGGGGGACCGGGGATCACGAGCAGTACTTC
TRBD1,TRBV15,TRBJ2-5,CATSRGTGGAETQYF,TGTGCCACCAGCAGAGGGACAGGGGGCGCAGAGACCCAGTACTTC
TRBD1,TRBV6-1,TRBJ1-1,CASKGSTGGTAEAFF,TGTGCCAGCAAGGGTTCCACAGGGGGGACCGCTGAAGCTTTCTTT
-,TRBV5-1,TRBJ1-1,CASSLASLNTEAFF,TGCGCCAGCAGCTTGGCGAGCCTTAACACTGAAGCTTTCTTT
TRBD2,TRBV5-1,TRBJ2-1,CASSLVGGVGNEQFF,TGCGCCAGCAGCTTGGTGGGGGGGGTGGGCAATGAGCAGTTCTTC
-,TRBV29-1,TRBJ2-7,CSVVPPAYEQYF,TGCAGCGTTGTACCGCCGGCCTACGAGCAGTACTTC
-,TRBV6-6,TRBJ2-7,CASRRQGGPYEQYF,TGTGCTTCGAGGAGGCAGGGGGGTCCCTACGAGCAGTACTTC
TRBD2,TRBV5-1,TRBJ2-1,CASSPASLAGTQEQFF,TGCGCCAGCAGCCCGGCCTCCCTAGCGGGAACACAGGAGCAGTTCTTC
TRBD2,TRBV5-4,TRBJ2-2,CASSAPGLAGGPNTGELFF,TGTGCCAGCAGCGCGCCGGGACTAGCGGGAGGGCCTAACACCGGGGAGCTGTTTTTT
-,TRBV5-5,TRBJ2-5,CASTMDSYGKTQYF,TGTGCCAGCACGATGGACTCTTACGGGAAGACCCAGTACTTC
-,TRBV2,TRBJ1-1,CASSYIDGVNTEAFF,TGTGCCAGCAGTTACATTGACGGAGTGAACACTGAAGCTTTCTTT
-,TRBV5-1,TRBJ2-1,CASSSGIREQFF,TGCGCCAGCAGCTCGGGGATTCGGGAGCAGTTCTTC
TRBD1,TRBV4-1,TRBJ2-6,CASSGGQGGSGANVLTF,TGCGCCAGCAGCGGGGGACAGGGGGGCTCTGGGGCCAACGTCCTGACTTTC
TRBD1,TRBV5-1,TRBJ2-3,CASSLGQGADTQYF,TGCGCCAGCAGCTTGGGACAGGGGGCAGATACGCAGTATTTT
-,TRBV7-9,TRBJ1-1,CASSLEGGRLNTEAFF,TGTGCCAGCAGCTTAGAGGGAGGACGGTTGAACACTGAAGCTTTCTTT
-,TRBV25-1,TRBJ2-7,CASSEFGQGGEQYF,TGTGCCAGCAGTGAATTTGGTCAGGGCGGCGAGCAGTACTTC
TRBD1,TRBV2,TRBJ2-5,CASRAGQGESQETQYF,TGTGCCAGCAGGGCCGGACAGGGGGAGAGTCAAGAGACCCAGTACTTC
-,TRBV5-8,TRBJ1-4,CASSLDIAPGEKLFF,TGTGCCAGCAGCTTGGACATAGCCCCCGGTGAAAAACTGTTTTTT
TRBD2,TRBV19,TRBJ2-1,CASSPLAGEGEQFF,TGTGCCAGTAGTCCTTTAGCTGGGGAGGGTGAGCAGTTCTTC
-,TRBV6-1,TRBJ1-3,CATYPSGRRGNTIYF,TGTGCCACTTACCCCTCCGGCCGCAGGGGAAACACCATATATTTT
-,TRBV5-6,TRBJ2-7,CASSLVRSVSYEQYF,TGTGCCAGCAGCTTAGTACGTTCGGTTTCCTACGAGCAGTACTTC